The 24 T cell receptor beta chains listed next were all sequenced from one sample in a study of beta chain features in type 1 diabetes. Isolated RNA was reverse transcribed in full, so expressed TCRB transcripts were sequenced. The table came from immunoSEQ multiplex PCR; TCRdb's copy has only in-frame clones and leaves some out. The sample gives about 210,000 clones, about a tenth of which show up once; approximately 1.5% is in the top ten. Material: central memory CD4+ T cells from blood. These receptors originate from a man in his late teens or twenties in good health.

This clone came up many times. The chain combines TRBV29-1 with TRBJ2-1; a weak D match, TRBD2 (5 bases). Per the germline V gene, CDR1 is SQVTM and CDR2 is ANQGSEA. The CDR3 covers 11 residues. V was pared by 5 bases and J by 9 bases, with 11 bases between. This chain's CDR3 is CSVWRLAEQFF. The CDR3, as DNA: TGCAGCGTTTGGAGGCTGGCTGAGCAGTTCTTC.

This clone was seen many times. The rearrangement links TRBV6-1 to TRBJ2-7; 9 bases fit TRBD1. V lost 6 bases and J lost 6; bases outside the gene matches: 9. In germline, CDR1 is MNHNS, CDR2 SASEGT. This CDR3 is built from 14 residues. The CDR3 bases are TGTGCCAGCAGCCCCTGGGACAGGGCAATCGAGCAGTACTTC. Translated, it gives CASSPWDRAIEQYF.

This clone was counted ten times or more. The gene calls are TRBV9 and TRBJ1-1, with D maybe TRBD1 (6 bases). CDR1 is SGDLS and CDR2 is YYNGEE in the germline V gene. This CDR3 spans 12 amino acids. V lost 7 bases, J lost 2 bases, and 9 bases lay in between. The CDR3 spells CASDRLNTEAFF. CDR3 DNA sequence: TGTGCCAGCGACAGGCTCAACACTGAAGCTTTCTTT.

V is TRBV29-1 and J is TRBJ1-2; no reliable D call. The CDR3 contains 12 residues. Germline V lookup: CDR1 SQVTM, CDR2 ANQGSEA. Trimming pared 5 bases from V and 1 base from J, leaving 8 bases between. The DNA for the CDR3 is TGCAGCGTTTATGGAGATAACTATGGCTACACCTTC. Translated, it gives CSVYGDNYGYTF. The full variable domain, its missing parts supplied by reference TRBV29-1 and TRBJ1-2, is SAVISQKPSRDICQRGTSLTIQCQVDSQVTMMFWYRQQPGQSLTLIATANQGSEATYESGFVIDKFPISRPNLTFSTLTVSNMSPEDSSIYLCSVYGDNYGYTFGSGTRLTVV.

This clone was picked up a small number of times. J is TRBJ2-1 and V is TRBV20-1; D is perhaps TRBD1 (5 bases). V dropped 6 bases and J dropped 10 bases, with 13 bases sitting between them. This CDR3 spans 11 amino acids. Germline assignment: CDR1 DFQATT and CDR2 SNEGSKA (reference sequence). This chain's CDR3 is CSAASKGEQFF. The CDR3, as DNA: TGCAGTGCCGCAAGTAAGGGGGAGCAGTTCTTC.

This clone turned up a few times. CDR3 DNA: TGTGCCAGCATAGGCATAGACAGGCCCGAGGGCGAGCAGTACTTC. As protein: CASIGIDRPEGEQYF. The V gene is TRBV6-6, the J gene TRBJ2-7; TRBD1 might be the D (6 bases). This CDR3 spans 15 amino acids. V lost 7 bases, J lost 6 bases, and 22 bases lay in between. Germline CDR1 and CDR2: MNHNY and SVGAGI (reference sequence).

The rearrangement links TRBV7-9 to TRBJ2-4, with D uncertain. The CDR3 totals 13 residues. Trimming cost V 1 base and J 3 bases, with 4 bases left between them. Per germline, CDR1 SEHNR and CDR2 FQNEAQ (reference sequence). CDR3 amino acids: CASSLDVKNIQYF. The CDR3 region has the DNA TGTGCCAGCAGCTTAGACGTCAAAAACATTCAGTACTTC.

The CDR3 DNA sequence: TGTGCCAGCAGCCATACGGGAGGGCCCTACGAGCAGTACTTC. Amino acids: CASSHTGGPYEQYF. This chain joins TRBV14 and TRBJ2-7; 8 nucleotides align to TRBD2. The germline V gene has CDR1 SGHDN and CDR2 FVKESK. With V trimmed by 3 bases and J by 2 bases, 3 bases remained unmatched. The CDR3 is 14 residues long.

This clone was seen more than once but under ten times. At the DNA level, this CDR3 is encoded by other sequences in the same sample as well. The J gene is TRBJ2-5, the V gene TRBV28; the D is unclear. The CDR3 sequence is 11 residues long. V dropped 6 bases and J dropped 3 bases, with 5 bases sitting between them. In germline, CDR1 is MDHEN, CDR2 SYDVKM. DNA for the CDR3: TGTGCCAGCAGCTTAAAAGAGACCCAGTACTTC. Translated: CASSLKETQYF.

The J gene is TRBJ2-3, the V gene TRBV5-1; either TRBD1 or TRBD2 may supply D (5 bases each). V was shortened by 2 bases and J by 6 bases, with 13 bases between the two germline ends. Germline V gene data show CDR1 as SGHRS and CDR2 as YFSETQ. The CDR3 runs 14 residues. CDR3 sequence (DNA): TGCGCCAGCAGCTTCCTAAACGAGGGGGATACGCAGTATTTT. Encoded protein: CASSFLNEGDTQYF.

This clone occurred a few times. The rearrangement uses TRBV5-8 and TRBJ2-7; 7 nucleotides align to TRBD1. The CDR3 runs 15 residues. The ends lost 3 bases at V and 2 bases at J; junction bases unmatched: 8. CDR1 is SGHTS and CDR2 is YDEGEE in the germline V gene. DNA for the CDR3: TGTGCCAGCAGCTGGGACAGCCTCGGAACCTACGAGCAGTACTTC. Translated, it gives CASSWDSLGTYEQYF.

V is TRBV7-2 and J is TRBJ2-1; D is perhaps TRBD1 or TRBD2 (5 bases each). CDR3 length: 15 amino acids. The V and J ends lost 5 bases and 1 base respectively, with 12 bases between them. Germline V gives CDR1 SGHTA, CDR2 FQGNSA. CDR3 DNA sequence: TGTGCCAGCAGCCACGGGGCATCTTCCTACAATGAGCAGTTCTTC. This translates into CASSHGASSYNEQFF.

This clone was observed a few times. The chain carries TRBV6-5 and TRBJ2-5; D tentatively fits TRBD1 or TRBD2 (6 bases each). With the DNA end fitting TRBJ2-7 better, the J assignment may be wrong. Germline assignment: CDR1 MNHEY and CDR2 SVGAGI. This CDR3 contains 14 residues. CDR3 nucleotide sequence: TGTGCCAGCAGTGCCTTTCGGGGGCCCTACGAGCAGTACTTC. Its protein is CASSAFRGPYEQYF.

This chain joins TRBV4-1 and TRBJ2-2; D is uncertain. Germline V gives CDR1 MGHRA, CDR2 YSYEKL. Trimming removed 1 base at V and 0 bases at J, with 12 bases between. The CDR3 length is 17 residues. DNA for the CDR3: TGCGCCAGCAGCCAAGTGATAAGCGCAGCGAACACCGGGGAGCTGTTTTTT. Translated: CASSQVISAANTGELFF.

The sample holds a few counts of this clone. V gene TRBV7-2 combines with J gene TRBJ2-3; D remains unclear. V lost 1 base and J lost 4, with 15 bases in between. This CDR3 region has 16 residues. Germline CDR1 reads SGHTA; CDR2 reads FQGNSA. CDR3 sequence reads: CASSLVSPPGPDTQYF. CDR3 sequence (DNA): TGTGCCAGCAGCTTAGTCTCTCCTCCCGGACCAGATACGCAGTATTTT.

The J gene is TRBJ2-1, the V gene TRBV11-2; D gene unclear. CDR1 SGHAT and CDR2 FQNNGV come from the germline V gene. The CDR3 extends over 14 amino acids. With 5 bases removed from V and 3 bases from J, the gap between germline ends came to 11 bases. The CDR3, as DNA: TGTGCCAGCAGCCGAAGTCCTTACTACAATGAGCAGTTCTTC. Its translation is CASSRSPYYNEQFF.

The sample holds many counts of this clone. The chain carries TRBV5-1 and TRBJ2-5; no clear D gene. Germline CDR1 is SGHRS and CDR2 is YFSETQ. Between the trimmed V and J ends, which lost 4 bases and 2 bases, there was a span of 15 bases. This CDR3 comprises 15 residues. As DNA, the CDR3 is TGCGCCAGCAGCCGAAATGCACCGGCGCAAGAGACCCAGTACTTC. Protein: CASSRNAPAQETQYF. Drawing the rest from reference TRBV5-1 and TRBJ2-5, the complete variable domain is KAGVTQTPRYLIKTRGQQVTLSCSPISGHRSVSWYQQTPGQGLQFLFEYFSETQRNKGNFPGRFSGRQFSNSRSEMNVSTLELGDSALYLCASSRNAPAQETQYFGPGTRLLVL.

V and J are TRBV5-6 and TRBJ2-1; either TRBD1 or TRBD2 may fit D (5 bases each). From germline, CDR1 is SGHDT and CDR2 YYEEEE. CDR3 length: 16 amino acids. Trimming removed 1 base at V and 5 bases at J, with 16 bases between. As DNA, the CDR3 is TGTGCCAGCAGCTTGTGGGGGTCTAGAAACAACAATGAGCAGTTCTTC. Amino acids: CASSLWGSRNNNEQFF.

This clone was recorded a few times. This sequence joins TRBV10-3 and TRBJ2-4, with D perhaps matching TRBD1 (6 bases). Germline loops: CDR1 ENHRY, CDR2 SYGVKD. The V and J ends lost 3 bases and 6 bases respectively, with 12 bases between them. This CDR3 spans 14 amino acids. The CDR3 DNA sequence: TGTGCCATCAGTGATCCGACAGGAGTAAACATTCAGTACTTC. Protein: CAISDPTGVNIQYF.

The chain carries TRBV2 and TRBJ2-5; 10 bases agree with TRBD1. The CDR3 is 15 residues long. V was pared by 5 bases and J by 3 bases, with 6 bases of the junction left unmatched. Looked up from germline, CDR1 is SNHLY and CDR2 is FYNNEI. CDR3 protein: CASSTGQGVEETQYF. The CDR3 nucleotides are TGTGCCAGCAGTACCGGACAGGGGGTGGAAGAGACCCAGTACTTC.

This clone was counted between two and nine times. The rearrangement joins TRBV29-1 to TRBJ2-2; no firm D call. The germline V gene encodes CDR1 SQVTM and CDR2 ANQGSEA. V was pared by 4 bases and J by 1 base, with 7 bases between. The CDR3 length is 13 residues. The CDR3 DNA sequence: TGCAGCGTTGGCAGCCTGAACACCGGGGAGCTGTTTTTT. The encoded protein is CSVGSLNTGELFF.

This clone was detected ten times or more. This chain links TRBV10-3 with TRBJ2-1; D might be TRBD2 (6 bases). Germline V gene data show CDR1 as ENHRY and CDR2 as SYGVKD. V was trimmed by 6 bases and J by 5 bases, leaving 17 bases between them. The CDR3 consists of 15 residues. The CDR3 sequence: CAISRTEGPNNEQFF. In DNA form, the CDR3 reads TGTGCCATCAGCCGGACGGAGGGCCCCAACAATGAGCAGTTCTTC.

There are a few counts of this clone. A far larger clone is a single base away, which makes a read error likely. The chain joins TRBV4-3 to TRBJ2-1; 8 bases are shared with TRBD2. CDR3 length equals 15 residues. Germline trimming cut 3 bases from V and 9 bases from J; bases unmatched to any gene: 10. From germline, CDR1 is LGHNA and CDR2 YSLEER. In DNA form, the CDR3 reads TGCGCCAGCAGCCACGAGGGCGGGAGGATCAGTGAGCAGTTCTTC. Translating gives CASSHEGGRISEQFF.

This clone has a handful of counts. This sequence joins TRBV7-2 and TRBJ2-1, with D unclear. V was trimmed by 2 bases and J by 8 bases, leaving 19 bases between them. CDR1 is SGHTA, CDR2 FQGNSA, per germline. The CDR3 contains 16 residues. The CDR3 is CASSLPRAAEPDEQFF. The CDR3 coding sequence is TGTGCCAGCAGCTTACCTCGGGCGGCCGAGCCCGATGAGCAGTTCTTC.